This record covers a single T cell receptor (beta chain). What it binds is unknown. This specimen comes from a study of T cell responses to AZD1222 COVID-19 vaccine. General study results and limits: There were mostly white British donors and more females than males, and clonal diversity was possibly underestimated. Only a handful of individuals given AZD1222 were seropositive at baseline.

Here immunoSEQ multiplex PCR was the method, and the copy in TCRdb shows in-frame clones only, minus some. The profile shows about 120,000 clones, around 89% of them singletons. The V gene lost 3 bases and the J gene lost 1 base, with 12 bases spanning the gap. CDR1 LNHDA and CDR2 SQIVND come from the germline V gene (reference sequence). This CDR3 contains 16 residues. The chain couples TRBV19 to TRBJ2-2; D uncertain. This sample comprised peripheral blood, obtained on day 0 of AZD1222 vaccination. This sequence originates from an adult in good health. The CDR3 loop reads CASSIMSSLNTGELFF. CDR3 DNA sequence: TGTGCCAGTAGTATTATGTCGTCTCTGAACACCGGGGAGCTGTTTTTT.